The TCR beta chain described here comes from a study of cytomegalovirus exposure and HLA in healthy donors. Points from the study as a whole: Earlier analysis looked at TCR beta V segments, and most were productive about 87% or about 30% of the time. Association of a missense DCLRE1C variant with TCR beta V- and J-gene trimming was reported in a later analysis.

V lost 6 bases and J lost 3, with 13 bases in between. Per the germline V gene, CDR1 is SGHRS and CDR2 is YFSETQ. This CDR3 spans 14 amino acids. This clone was found a few times. What it binds is unknown. Healthy bone marrow donors made up the donors. With 60 Vbeta and 13 Jbeta primers, the PCR was carried out. Sequenced by immunoSEQ multiplex PCR; TCRdb stores in-frame clones only, minus some. Seen here are about 120,000 clones, about 75% observed once, and the top ten hold over 25%. The rearrangement links TRBV5-1 to TRBJ2-1; D uncertain. The TCR was taken from a man aged 55 to 70 in good health and CMV-seropositive. The sequenced material came from PBMCs. DNA of the CDR3: TGCGCCAGCAAATTGGGCAGTCTCTACAATGAGCAGTTCTTC. Translating it yields CASKLGSLYNEQFF.